This TCR beta chain was sequenced in a study of cytomegalovirus exposure and HLA in healthy donors. The germline V gene has CDR1 KGHSH and CDR2 LQKENI. V was clipped by 1 base and J by 0 bases, with 13 bases between them. There are 16 residues in the CDR3. Worth noting for this clone: Its antigen remains unknown.

Study outcomes and limitations: In vitro work confirmed that a few CMV-associated chains recognize CMV antigens. Information on immune exposure was restricted to one variable (CMV serostatus). Common viral pathogens seemed to be connected with several of the most significant clusters, according to a later analysis.

The PCR employed 60 Vbeta primers together with 13 Jbeta primers. Measured with immunoSEQ multiplex PCR; TCRdb has only the in-frame clones, and not every one. The sample records under 200,000 clones, 80% being singletons. The receptor comes from a male donor in good health and CMV-seropositive. The chain employs TRBV18 and TRBJ2-7; D remains ambiguous. What was sequenced was PBMCs. The CDR3: CASSPLVRKTSYEQYF. In nucleotides, the CDR3 is TGTGCCAGCTCACCACTGGTCAGGAAAACCTCCTACGAGCAGTACTTC.